This TCR beta chain was sequenced in a study of PD-L1 blockade in urothelial cancer. Per germline, CDR1 MRHNA and CDR2 SNTAGT. CDR3 size: 15 residues. V lost 6 bases and J 2 bases, leaving 15 bases between the germline ends. Noted time point: pretreatment peripheral blood. Urothelial carcinoma in patients was locally advanced or metastatic. Here immunoSEQ multiplex PCR was the method, and the copy in TCRdb shows in-frame clones only, minus some. Among 50,000 or so clones listed, 70% to 90% were seen once. This TCR was recovered from a man in his fifties or sixties with urothelial cancer. The specimen comprised PBMCs, sampled around atezolizumab (anti-PD-L1) treatment. The chain links TRBV6-4 to TRBJ2-3; D is perhaps TRBD2 (6 bases). The CDR3 protein is CASSPKAGPTDTQYF. CDR3 DNA: TGTGCCAGCAGCCCCAAGGCGGGGCCCACAGATACGCAGTATTTT.